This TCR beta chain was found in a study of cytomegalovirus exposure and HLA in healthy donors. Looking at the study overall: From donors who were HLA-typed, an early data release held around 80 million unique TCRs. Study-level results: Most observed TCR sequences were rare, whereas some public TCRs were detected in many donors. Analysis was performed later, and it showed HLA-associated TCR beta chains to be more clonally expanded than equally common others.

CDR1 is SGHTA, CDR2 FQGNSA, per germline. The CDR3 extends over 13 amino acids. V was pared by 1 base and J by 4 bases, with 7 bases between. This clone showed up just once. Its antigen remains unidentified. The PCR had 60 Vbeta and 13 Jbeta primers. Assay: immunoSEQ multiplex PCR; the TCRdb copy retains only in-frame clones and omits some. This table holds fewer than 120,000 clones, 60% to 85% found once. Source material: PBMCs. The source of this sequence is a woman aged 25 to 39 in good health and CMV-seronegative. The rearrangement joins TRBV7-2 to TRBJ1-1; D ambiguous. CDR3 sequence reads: CASSLVGVTEAFF. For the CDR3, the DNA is TGTGCCAGCAGCTTAGTCGGGGTCACTGAAGCTTTCTTT.